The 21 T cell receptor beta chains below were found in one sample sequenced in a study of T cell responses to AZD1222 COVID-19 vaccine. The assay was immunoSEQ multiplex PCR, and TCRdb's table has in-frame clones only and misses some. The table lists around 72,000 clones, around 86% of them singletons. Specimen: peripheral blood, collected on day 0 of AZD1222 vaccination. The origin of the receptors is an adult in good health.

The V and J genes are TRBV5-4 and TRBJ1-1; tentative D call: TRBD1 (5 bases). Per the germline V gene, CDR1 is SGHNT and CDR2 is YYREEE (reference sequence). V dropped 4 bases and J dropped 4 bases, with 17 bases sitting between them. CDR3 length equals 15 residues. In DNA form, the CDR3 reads TGTGCCAGCAGCGGGAGGCAGGGTTTCGGCACTGAAGCTTTCTTT. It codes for CASSGRQGFGTEAFF.

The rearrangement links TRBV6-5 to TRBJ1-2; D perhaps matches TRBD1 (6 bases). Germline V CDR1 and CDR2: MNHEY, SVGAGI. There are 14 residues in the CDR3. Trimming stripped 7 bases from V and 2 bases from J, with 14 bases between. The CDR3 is CASMVGQGNYGYTF. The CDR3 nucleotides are TGTGCCAGCATGGTTGGGCAGGGGAACTATGGCTACACCTTC.

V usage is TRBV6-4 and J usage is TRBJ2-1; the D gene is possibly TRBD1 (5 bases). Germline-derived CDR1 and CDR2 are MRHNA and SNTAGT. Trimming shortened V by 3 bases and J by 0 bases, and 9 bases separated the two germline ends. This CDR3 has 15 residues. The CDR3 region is CASSDGDSSYNEQFF. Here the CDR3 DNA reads TGTGCCAGCAGTGATGGTGACAGCTCCTACAATGAGCAGTTCTTC.

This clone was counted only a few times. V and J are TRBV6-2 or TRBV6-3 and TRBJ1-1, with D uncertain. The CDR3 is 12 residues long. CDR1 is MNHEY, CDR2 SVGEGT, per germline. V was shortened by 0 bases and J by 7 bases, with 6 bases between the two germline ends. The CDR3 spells CASSYSRNEAFF. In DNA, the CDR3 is TGTGCCAGCAGTTACTCCAGGAATGAAGCTTTCTTT.

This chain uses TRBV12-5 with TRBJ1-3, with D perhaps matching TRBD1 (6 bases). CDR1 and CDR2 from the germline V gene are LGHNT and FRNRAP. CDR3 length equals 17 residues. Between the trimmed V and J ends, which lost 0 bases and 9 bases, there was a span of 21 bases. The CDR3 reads CASGLVVGADSRATIYF. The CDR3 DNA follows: TGTGCTAGTGGTTTGGTAGTGGGGGCGGACTCGAGGGCCACCATATATTTT.

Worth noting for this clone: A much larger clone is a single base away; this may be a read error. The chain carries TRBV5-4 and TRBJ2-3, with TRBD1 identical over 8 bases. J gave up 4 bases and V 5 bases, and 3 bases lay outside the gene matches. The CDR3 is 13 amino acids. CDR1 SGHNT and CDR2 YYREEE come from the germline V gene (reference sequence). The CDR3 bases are TGTGCCAGCAGTTCGACAGGGGCAGATACGCAGTATTTT. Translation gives CASSSTGADTQYF.

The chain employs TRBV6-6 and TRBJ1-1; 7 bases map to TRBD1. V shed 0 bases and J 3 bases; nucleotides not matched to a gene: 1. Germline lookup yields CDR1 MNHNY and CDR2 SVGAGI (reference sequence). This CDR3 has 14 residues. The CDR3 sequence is CASSYSTGDTEAFF. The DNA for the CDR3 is TGTGCCAGCAGTTACTCAACAGGGGACACTGAAGCTTTCTTT.

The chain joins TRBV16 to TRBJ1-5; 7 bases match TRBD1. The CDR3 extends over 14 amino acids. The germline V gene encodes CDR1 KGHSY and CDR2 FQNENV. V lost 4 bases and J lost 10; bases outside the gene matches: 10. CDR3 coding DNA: TGTGCCAGCAGCCTAGAGGGGGCCGCGGATCCCCAGCATTTT. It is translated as CASSLEGAADPQHF. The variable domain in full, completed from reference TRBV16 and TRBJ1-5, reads GEEVAQTPKHLVRGEGQKAKLYCAPIKGHSYVFWYQQVLKNEFKFLISFQNENVFDETGMPKERFSAKCLPNSPCSLEIQATKLEDSAVYFCASSLEGAADPQHFGDGTRLSIL.

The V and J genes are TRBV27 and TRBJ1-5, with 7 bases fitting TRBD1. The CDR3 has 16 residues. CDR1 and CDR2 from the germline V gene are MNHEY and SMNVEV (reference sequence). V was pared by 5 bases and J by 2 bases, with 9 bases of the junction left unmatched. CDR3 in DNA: TGTGCCAGCAGTCGAGGACAGGCCGCAGGCAATCAGCCCCAGCATTTT. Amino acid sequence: CASSRGQAAGNQPQHF.

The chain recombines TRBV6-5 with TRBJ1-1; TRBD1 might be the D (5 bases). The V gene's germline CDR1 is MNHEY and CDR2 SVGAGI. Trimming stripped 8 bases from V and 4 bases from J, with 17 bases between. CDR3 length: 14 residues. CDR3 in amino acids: CASVVQGVFTEAFF. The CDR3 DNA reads TGTGCCAGCGTGGTCCAGGGCGTATTCACTGAAGCTTTCTTT.

CDR3 DNA: TGTGCCAGCAGCTTATCACGCAATCAGCCCCAGCATTTT. Translating gives CASSLSRNQPQHF. This chain uses TRBV7-3 with TRBJ1-5, with no clear D. The CDR3 runs to 13 residues. Germline assignment: CDR1 SGHTA and CDR2 FQGTGA. The germline V and J ends were trimmed by 2 bases and 2 bases, with 4 bases remaining between them.

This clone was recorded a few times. DNA for the CDR3: TGTGCCAGCAGCCAAGCTTTCTGGGCAGAGAACACCGGGGAGCTGTTTTTT. The encoded protein is CASSQAFWAENTGELFF. The chain combines TRBV4-2 with TRBJ2-2; D is uncertain. The CDR3 is made up of 17 amino acids. With 1 base removed from V and 1 base from J, the gap between germline ends came to 13 bases. Germline V gives CDR1 LGHNA, CDR2 YNFKEQ.

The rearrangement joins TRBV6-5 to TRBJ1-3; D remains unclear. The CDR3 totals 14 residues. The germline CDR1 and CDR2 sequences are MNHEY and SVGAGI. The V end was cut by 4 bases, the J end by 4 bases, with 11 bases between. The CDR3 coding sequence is TGTGCCAGCAGTTCAGTCGTTTCGGGAAACACCATATATTTT. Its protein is CASSSVVSGNTIYF.

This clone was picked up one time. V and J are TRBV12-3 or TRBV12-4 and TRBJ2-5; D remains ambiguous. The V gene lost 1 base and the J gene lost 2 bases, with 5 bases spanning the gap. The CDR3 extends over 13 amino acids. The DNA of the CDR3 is TGTGCCAGCAGTTTAGTCGCTCAAGAGACCCAGTACTTC. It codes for CASSLVAQETQYF.

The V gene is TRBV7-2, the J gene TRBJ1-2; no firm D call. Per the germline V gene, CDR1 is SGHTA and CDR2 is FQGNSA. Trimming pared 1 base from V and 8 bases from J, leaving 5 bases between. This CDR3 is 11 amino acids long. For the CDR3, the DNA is TGTGCCAGCAGCTTAGGGCTGGGCTACACCTTC. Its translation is CASSLGLGYTF.

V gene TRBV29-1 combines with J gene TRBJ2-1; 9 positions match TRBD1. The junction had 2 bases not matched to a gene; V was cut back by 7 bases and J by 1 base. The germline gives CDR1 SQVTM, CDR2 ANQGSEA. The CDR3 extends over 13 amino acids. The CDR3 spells CSAGQGSYNEQFF. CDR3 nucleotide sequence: TGCAGCGCCGGACAGGGGTCCTACAATGAGCAGTTCTTC.

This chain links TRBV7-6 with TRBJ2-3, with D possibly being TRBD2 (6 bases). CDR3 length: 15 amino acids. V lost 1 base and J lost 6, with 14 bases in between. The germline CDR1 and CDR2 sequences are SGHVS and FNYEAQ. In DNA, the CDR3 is TGTGCCAGCAGCTTAGAGGTCGCGGGGTGGGATACGCAGTATTTT. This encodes CASSLEVAGWDTQYF.

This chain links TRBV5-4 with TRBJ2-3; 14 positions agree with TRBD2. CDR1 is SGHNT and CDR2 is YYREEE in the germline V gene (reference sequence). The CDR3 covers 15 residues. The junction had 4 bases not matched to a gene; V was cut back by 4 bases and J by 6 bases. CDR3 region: CASSRTSGGSDTQYF. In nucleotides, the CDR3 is TGTGCCAGCAGCCGGACTAGCGGGGGGTCCGATACGCAGTATTTT.

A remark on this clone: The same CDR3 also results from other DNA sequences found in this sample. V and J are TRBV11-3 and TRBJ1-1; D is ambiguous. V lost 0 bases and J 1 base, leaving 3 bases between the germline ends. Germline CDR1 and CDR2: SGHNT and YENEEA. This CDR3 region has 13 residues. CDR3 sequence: CASSLDRNTEAFF. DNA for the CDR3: TGTGCCAGCAGCTTAGACAGGAACACTGAAGCTTTCTTT.

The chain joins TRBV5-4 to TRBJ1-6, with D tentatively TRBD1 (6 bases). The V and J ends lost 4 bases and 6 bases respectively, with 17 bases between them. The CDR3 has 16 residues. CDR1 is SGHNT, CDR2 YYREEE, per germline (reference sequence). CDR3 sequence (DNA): TGTGCCAGCAGCGAGGCCTCCAGGGGCTTTAATTCACCCCTCCACTTT. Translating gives CASSEASRGFNSPLHF.

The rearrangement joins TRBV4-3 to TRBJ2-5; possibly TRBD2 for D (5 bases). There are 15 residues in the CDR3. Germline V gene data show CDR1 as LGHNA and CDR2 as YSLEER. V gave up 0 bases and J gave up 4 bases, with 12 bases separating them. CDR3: CASSQDIGDLETQYF. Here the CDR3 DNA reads TGCGCCAGCAGCCAAGATATCGGGGATCTAGAGACCCAGTACTTC.